Described below is a single TCR beta chain sequence and its context. No antigen is known for it. These data belong to a study of identical twins. Study results and limitations: Donors were not followed over many years; analysis was cross-sectional.

Each CDR3 protein gets one entry after TCRdb re-called the 5' RACE reads with MiXCR. Among hundreds of thousands of distinct CDR3 sequences listed, around 8.6% were seen once. The CDR3 has 16 residues. Trimming removed 0 bases at V and 0 bases at J, with 7 bases between. Per germline, CDR1 SGHDT and CDR2 YYEEEE. These data were also reused for a study on yellow fever vaccine responses in identical twins.

What was sequenced was PBMCs. The V gene is TRBV5-6, the J gene TRBJ2-6, with no clear D. The receptor comes from a young woman in good health. The CDR3, as DNA: TGTGCCAGCAGCTTGGAATCCCACTCTGGGGCCAACGTCCTGACTTTC. Its translation: CASSLESHSGANVLTF.